One sample yielded the 9 T cell receptor beta chains listed below, sequenced in a study of neurological immune-mediated disorders. One entry per CDR3 protein results from TCRdb running MiXCR on the 5' RACE reads. The table lists about 84,000 distinct CDR3 sequences, about 4% of them singletons. Stated time point: longitudinal time-point 3. Specimen: PBMCs. Receptors originate from a woman aged 60-70 years with multiple sclerosis.

The chain is built from TRBV28 and TRBJ2-1; no definite D call. Per the germline V gene, CDR1 is MDHEN and CDR2 is SYDVKM. The CDR3 totals 14 residues. Deletions cut 3 bases from V and 3 bases from J, with 9 bases between. The CDR3 loop is CASSFVKGYNEQFF. CDR3 DNA: TGTGCCAGCAGTTTTGTGAAGGGCTACAATGAGCAGTTCTTC.

This clonotype showed up many times. The genes are TRBV20-1 and TRBJ1-3; tentatively, D is TRBD1 (6 bases). The length of the CDR3 is 17 residues. Trimming stripped 2 bases from V and 0 bases from J, with 17 bases between. CDR1 and CDR2 (germline): DFQATT, SNEGSKA (reference sequence). This CDR3 reads CSARPPGGPSSGNTIYF. CDR3 DNA: TGCAGTGCTAGACCCCCGGGGGGCCCGAGCTCTGGAAACACCATATATTTT.

This clonotype was counted many times. This chain links TRBV29-1 with TRBJ1-1; TRBD1 matches 8 bases. The germline gives CDR1 SQVTM, CDR2 ANQGSEA. V dropped 7 bases and J dropped 5; count of bases not matched to a gene: 6. The CDR3 length is 12 residues. The CDR3 region is CSGATGGTEAFF. The CDR3 nucleotides are TGCAGCGGTGCTACAGGGGGAACTGAAGCTTTCTTT.

This clonotype was recorded at least ten times. The rearrangement joins TRBV20-1 to TRBJ1-2; 7 nucleotides match TRBD1. The CDR3 runs 16 residues. V was pared by 0 bases and J by 6 bases, with 13 bases of the junction left unmatched. Germline V gene lookup returns CDR1 DFQATT and CDR2 SNEGSKA (reference sequence). In nucleotides, the CDR3 is TGCAGTGCTAGAGACTTTAACAGGGGCCGCTCAGATGGCTACACCTTC. Its translation: CSARDFNRGRSDGYTF.

This clonotype has at least ten counts. V gene TRBV10-3 combines with J gene TRBJ1-1; no firm D call. Germline V CDR1 and CDR2: ENHRY, SYGVKD. The ends were cut back, 2 bases at V and 1 base at J, with 8 bases in the middle. There are 14 residues in the CDR3. The CDR3 nucleotides read TGTGCCATCAGTGAGGATAGAGGGAACACTGAAGCTTTCTTT. Translating gives CAISEDRGNTEAFF.

This clonotype was seen at least ten times. In DNA form, the CDR3 reads TGTGCCAGCAGAGAAACAGGGGGGAGCTATGGCTACACCTTC. The encoded protein is CASRETGGSYGYTF. The genes are TRBV6-6 and TRBJ1-2; TRBD1 agrees at 8 bases. Losses at the gene ends were 6 bases for V and 4 bases for J; bases not matched to a gene: 7. The CDR3 loop spans 14 amino acids. In germline, CDR1 is MNHNY, CDR2 SVGAGI (reference sequence).

At least ten counts were recorded for this clonotype. The V gene is TRBV4-1, the J gene TRBJ2-4, with D hard to call. The V gene's germline CDR1 is MGHRA and CDR2 YSYEKL. The germline V and J ends were trimmed by 3 bases and 0 bases, with 9 bases remaining between them. The CDR3 runs 15 residues. CDR3 sequence: CASSHGSLAKNIQYF. Written as DNA, the CDR3 is TGCGCCAGCAGCCATGGTTCATTAGCCAAAAACATTCAGTACTTC.

Many counts were recorded for this clonotype. The V gene is TRBV5-1, the J gene TRBJ2-1; 10 positions match TRBD2. Per the germline V gene, CDR1 is SGHRS and CDR2 is YFSETQ. V lost 8 bases and J lost 4; bases outside the gene matches: 9. This CDR3 comprises 15 residues. Written as DNA, the CDR3 is TGCGCCAGTACGAGATCTAGCGGGGGATACAATGAGCAGTTCTTC. Its protein product is CASTRSSGGYNEQFF.

Ten or more counts support this clonotype. The V and J genes are TRBV14 and TRBJ1-1; D not resolved. Trimming took 1 base from V and 7 from J, leaving 22 bases between them. CDR1 and CDR2 from the germline V gene are SGHDN and FVKESK. The CDR3 sequence is 17 residues long. CDR3 in amino acids: CASSQVRRGRALDEAFF. The CDR3, as DNA: TGTGCCAGCAGCCAAGTGCGACGCGGGCGGGCCCTGGATGAAGCTTTCTTT.